Shown below are 9 T cell receptor beta chains from a single sample sequenced in a study of blood T cells in healthy people across ages. The second PCR ran about 6 to 12 cycles with a sample-barcoded 5' primer and J-beta primers. TCRdb ran MiXCR on the 5' RACE reads and lists one entry per CDR3 protein. Of more than 1,000,000 distinct CDR3 sequences listed, around 27% are singletons. The data also belong to a second study, concerning T cells of mothers and their children.

Material for sequencing was blood. The receptors originated from a girl aged 2 to 10 in good health.

This clonotype has only a few counts. The chain carries TRBV6-1 and TRBJ2-1; 16 positions match TRBD2. V dropped 6 bases and J dropped 7; count of bases not matched to a gene: 0. The CDR3 loop spans 14 amino acids. Germline values: CDR1 MNHNS, CDR2 SASEGT. The CDR3 coding sequence is TGTGCCAGCAGGGGACTAGCGGGAGGGAATGAGCAGTTCTTC. Translated: CASRGLAGGNEQFF.

The rearrangement links TRBV2 to TRBJ2-4; no definite D call. V was trimmed by 1 base and J by 0 bases, leaving 10 bases between them. CDR3 length: 16 residues. Germline assignment: CDR1 SNHLY and CDR2 FYNNEI. DNA of the CDR3: TGTGCCAGCAGTGAAGGTTCCCCTGTAGCCAAAAACATTCAGTACTTC. Protein sequence: CASSEGSPVAKNIQYF.

Here the CDR3 DNA reads TGTGCCAGCAGACAGGGTGGGGCTAACTATGGCTACACCTTC. Translation: CASRQGGANYGYTF. The chain couples TRBV27 to TRBJ1-2; D is perhaps TRBD1 (6 bases). V lost 6 bases and J 0 bases, leaving 11 bases between the germline ends. Germline V gene sequence: CDR1 MNHEY, CDR2 SMNVEV (reference sequence). CDR3 length: 14 amino acids.

The V gene is TRBV28, the J gene TRBJ2-1, with D possibly called TRBD1 or TRBD2 (5 bases each). From germline, CDR1 is MDHEN and CDR2 SYDVKM. This CDR3 is 13 amino acids long. Trimming cost V 5 bases and J 13 bases, with 18 bases left between them. The CDR3 sequence is CASSGTEGRGQFF. CDR3 coding DNA: TGTGCCAGCAGTGGGACCGAGGGGCGCGGCCAGTTCTTC.

This clonotype was seen a few times. This chain uses TRBV5-6 with TRBJ1-3; the D is unclear. The germline V gene encodes CDR1 SGHDT and CDR2 YYEEEE. Trimming shortened V by 4 bases and J by 0 bases, and 5 bases separated the two germline ends. The CDR3 has 13 amino acids. CDR3 sequence: CASSAFSGNTIYF. CDR3 nucleotides: TGTGCCAGCAGCGCCTTCTCTGGAAACACCATATATTTT.

V usage is TRBV6-6 and J usage is TRBJ2-3; TRBD2 is a possible D gene (6 bases). V was pared by 6 bases and J by 3 bases, with 16 bases between. CDR1 and CDR2 (germline): MNHNY, SVGAGI (reference sequence). This CDR3 is built from 15 residues. The CDR3 nucleotides read TGTGCCAGCAGCCTATTCAGGGAGGCGACAGATACGCAGTATTTT. This encodes CASSLFREATDTQYF.

This clonotype was counted a few times. V and J are TRBV7-8 and TRBJ1-4; D unresolved. Trimming cost V 4 bases and J 8 bases, with 20 bases left between them. The germline gives CDR1 SGHVS, CDR2 FQNEAQ. This CDR3 is 16 amino acids long. The CDR3, as DNA: TGTGCCAGCAGCTCAGCACGGACGATTAGTTGGGAAAAACTGTTTTTT. It translates to CASSSARTISWEKLFF.

The V gene is TRBV12-3 or TRBV12-4, the J gene TRBJ2-2; D gene unclear. Deletions cut 5 bases from V and 6 bases from J, with 13 bases between. The CDR3 contains 14 residues. The CDR3 protein is CASSPNRYPGELFF. The CDR3 DNA reads as TGTGCCAGCAGTCCTAACCGCTACCCCGGGGAGCTGTTTTTT.

The table lists this clonotype with many counts. The chain combines TRBV9 with TRBJ2-3; D is uncertain. The CDR3 is 17 amino acids. The germline gives CDR1 SGDLS, CDR2 YYNGEE. Between the trimmed V and J ends, which lost 3 bases and 2 bases, there was a span of 19 bases. The CDR3 sequence: CASSAHLLPPITDTQYF. DNA of the CDR3: TGTGCCAGCAGCGCCCACCTACTCCCCCCGATCACAGATACGCAGTATTTT.